The clone carrying this T cell receptor (beta chain) was seen a few times. The CDR3 has 18 residues. Germline lookup yields CDR1 MNHEY and CDR2 SVGAGI. Between the trimmed V and J ends, which lost 0 bases and 7 bases, there was a span of 21 bases. PBMCs numbering at least 7 million were isolated per sample. Per sample, no less than 6 micrograms of total RNA were extracted. Primed by a sample-barcoded 5' primer and a J-beta primer mix, a second PCR proceeded for 7 to 11 cycles. Every cDNA molecule carried a tag from a template-switch adaptor bearing 12 random nucleotides. All samples yielded 2.5 million or more CDR3-containing paired-end reads. Each CDR3 protein is one row after TCRdb ran MiXCR on the 5' RACE reads. The repertoire has around 1,100,000 distinct CDR3 sequences, around two fifths of them found once; the top ten carry less than 15%. This entry is derived from a study of blood T cells in healthy people across ages.

Sequenced sample: blood. The origin of this receptor is a man younger than 30 in good health. The rearrangement joins TRBV6-5 to TRBJ1-4; D may be TRBD1 (5 bases). The CDR3 nucleotides are TGTGCCAGCAGTTACTCGCGCTCCCTCCGGGGGAATTCTGAAAAACTGTTTTTT. Its protein is CASSYSRSLRGNSEKLFF.